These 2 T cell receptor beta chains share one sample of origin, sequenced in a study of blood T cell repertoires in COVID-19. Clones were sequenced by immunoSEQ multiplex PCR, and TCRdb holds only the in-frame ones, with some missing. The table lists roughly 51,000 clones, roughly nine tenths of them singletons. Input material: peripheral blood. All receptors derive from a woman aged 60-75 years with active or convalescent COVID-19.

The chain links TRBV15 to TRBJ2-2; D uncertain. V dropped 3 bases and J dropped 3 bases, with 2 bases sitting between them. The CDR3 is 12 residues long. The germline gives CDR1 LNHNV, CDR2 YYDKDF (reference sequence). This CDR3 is CATSSYTGELFF. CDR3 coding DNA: TGTGCCACCAGCAGCTACACCGGGGAGCTGTTTTTT.

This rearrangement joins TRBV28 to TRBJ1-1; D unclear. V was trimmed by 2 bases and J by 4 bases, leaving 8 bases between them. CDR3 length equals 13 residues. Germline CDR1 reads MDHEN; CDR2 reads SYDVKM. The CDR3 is CASSLEVATEAFF. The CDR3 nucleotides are TGTGCCAGCAGTTTAGAGGTAGCCACTGAAGCTTTCTTT.